This entry lists 10 T cell receptor beta chains sequenced from one sample in a study of T cell responses to AZD1222 COVID-19 vaccine. Clones were read by immunoSEQ multiplex PCR, and TCRdb kept only the in-frame ones, dropping some. In the table there are 150,000 to 200,000 clones, over 90% of which are singletons. The sequenced sample was peripheral blood, obtained 28 days after the second AZD1222 dose. The receptors come from an adult who received the AZD1222 COVID-19 vaccine.

The chain uses TRBV6-1 and TRBJ1-2, with 7 bases that match TRBD1. Germline values: CDR1 MNHNS, CDR2 SASEGT. This CDR3 spans 12 amino acids. The J segment lost 8 bases and the V segment lost 3 bases, leaving 3 bases of the junction unmatched. This CDR3 reads CASSETGRGYTF. CDR3 nucleotide sequence: TGTGCCAGCAGTGAGACAGGGAGAGGCTACACCTTC.

The chain joins TRBV10-3 to TRBJ1-6; D is possibly TRBD1 (6 bases). The germline V and J ends were trimmed by 0 bases and 10 bases, with 16 bases remaining between them. Per the germline V gene, CDR1 is ENHRY and CDR2 is SYGVKD. CDR3 size: 16 residues. The CDR3 nucleotides read TGTGCCATCAGTGAGTCTTCAGGGGAGGTTCCCTCACCCCTCCACTTT. This codes for CAISESSGEVPSPLHF.

The chain employs TRBV7-2 and TRBJ1-3; 10 bases map to TRBD1. The CDR3 totals 16 residues. Germline trimming cut 1 base from V and 2 bases from J; bases unmatched to any gene: 2. Germline loops: CDR1 SGHTA, CDR2 FQGNSA. For the CDR3, the DNA is TGTGCCAGCAGCTTAGGACAGGGGGCTGCTGGAAACACCATATATTTT. This gives the protein CASSLGQGAAGNTIYF.

The chain couples TRBV15 to TRBJ1-5; D may be TRBD1 (5 bases). This CDR3 is built from 14 residues. V was clipped by 0 bases and J by 3 bases, with 6 bases between them. Germline lookup yields CDR1 LNHNV and CDR2 YYDKDF (reference sequence). CDR3 in amino acids: CATSRDRVNQPQHF. The CDR3 nucleotides read TGTGCCACCAGCAGAGACAGGGTCAATCAGCCCCAGCATTTT.

The rearrangement joins TRBV6-5 to TRBJ2-7, with 12 bases lining up with TRBD2. The V gene's germline CDR1 is MNHEY and CDR2 SVGAGI. The CDR3 covers 14 residues. V dropped 5 bases and J dropped 4; count of bases not matched to a gene: 3. CDR3 sequence: CASSRLAGVYEQYF. CDR3 DNA: TGTGCCAGCAGTCGACTAGCGGGAGTTTACGAGCAGTACTTC.

The chain recombines TRBV21-1 with TRBJ2-7; the listed D gene, TRBD1, was not tested against the DNA. TRBV21-1 is noted as a pseudogene. The CDR3 loop spans 14 amino acids. CDR3 loop: CASGPGQGDHEQYF. The CDR3 nucleotides read TGTGCCAGCGGCCCGGGACAGGGGGACCACGAGCAGTACTTC.

The DNA for the CDR3 is TGTGCCAGCAGTGAAGAGGGGGCAGGGAAAGCTTTCTTT. Its protein product is CASSEEGAGKAFF. The rearrangement links TRBV2 to TRBJ1-1; 7 bases align to TRBD1. V was clipped by 1 base and J by 9 bases; unmatched bases: 5. This CDR3 comprises 13 residues. Germline assignment: CDR1 SNHLY and CDR2 FYNNEI.

The chain employs TRBV7-3 and TRBJ2-7; TRBD1 matches at 9 bases. Unmatched junction bases numbered 7, after V lost 4 bases and J lost 6 bases. The CDR3 contains 14 residues. Germline lookup yields CDR1 SGHTA and CDR2 FQGTGA. Here the CDR3 DNA reads TGTGCCAGCAGCTCCACAGGGGGCAGAGGCGAGCAGTACTTC. Its translation is CASSSTGGRGEQYF.

The rearrangement joins TRBV29-1 to TRBJ1-6, with TRBD1 identical over 7 bases. The germline CDR1 and CDR2 sequences are SQVTM and ANQGSEA. This CDR3 spans 12 amino acids. V gave up 6 bases and J gave up 8 bases; unmatched junction bases: 4. The CDR3 DNA sequence: TGCAGCGTCCGAGACAGGGATTCACCCCTCCACTTT. The encoded protein is CSVRDRDSPLHF. The whole variable domain, filled in from reference TRBV29-1 and TRBJ1-6, reads SAVISQKPSRDICQRGTSLTIQCQVDSQVTMMFWYRQQPGQSLTLIATANQGSEATYESGFVIDKFPISRPNLTFSTLTVSNMSPEDSSIYLCSVRDRDSPLHFGNGTRLTVT.

This chain uses TRBV19 with TRBJ2-7; D remains unclear. CDR1 is LNHDA, CDR2 SQIVND, per germline (reference sequence). The germline V and J ends were trimmed by 2 bases and 1 base, with 6 bases remaining between them. The CDR3 is 13 amino acids. The CDR3 loop reads CASSIRVSYEQYF. CDR3 nucleotides: TGTGCCAGTAGTATAAGGGTTTCCTACGAGCAGTACTTC.